The sequence of this T cell receptor (beta chain) was determined in a study of T cell changes during pregnancy in multiple sclerosis. The germline CDR1 and CDR2 sequences are MGHRA and YSYEKL. V was clipped by 3 bases and J by 9 bases; unmatched bases: 5. The CDR3 has 13 amino acids. A word on this clone: At the DNA level, this CDR3 is encoded by other sequences in the same sample as well.

The assay was immunoSEQ multiplex PCR, and TCRdb's table has in-frame clones only and misses some. This sample has more than 85,000 clones; approximately 94% occur once, and the top ten carry roughly 0.9%. This sequence originates from a female donor with multiple sclerosis, enrolled in a pregnancy study. This chain links TRBV4-1 with TRBJ1-1; 9 bases match TRBD1. The sequencing used peripheral blood, collected before pregnancy. Here the CDR3 DNA reads TGCGCCAGCAGCCATGGACAGGGGAAACAAGCTTTCTTT. Its translation: CASSHGQGKQAFF.